The 28 T cell receptor beta chains below were found in one sample sequenced in a study of blood T cell repertoires in COVID-19. Produced via immunoSEQ multiplex PCR; TCRdb's table is partial and in-frame only. The profile shows about 66,000 clones, roughly nine tenths of them singletons. The specimen was peripheral blood. These receptor sequences come from a man between 60 and 75 years old with acute or convalescent COVID-19.

This clone was recorded once. The genes are TRBV12-5 and TRBJ2-1; D may be TRBD1 (5 bases). The CDR3 runs 16 residues. The germline V and J ends were trimmed by 6 bases and 3 bases, with 18 bases remaining between them. The germline V gene has CDR1 LGHNT and CDR2 FRNRAP. As DNA, the CDR3 is TGTGCTAGTGGCTTAGGGTCAGGGCCGAGCTACAATGAGCAGTTCTTC. This encodes CASGLGSGPSYNEQFF.

The chain has TRBV2 and TRBJ1-5; the match to TRBD1 covers 9 bases. Trimming took 5 bases from V and 6 from J; bases not matched to a gene: 5. The CDR3 contains 14 residues. Germline V gene data show CDR1 as SNHLY and CDR2 as FYNNEI. CDR3 sequence: CASSLQGASQPQHF. The CDR3, as DNA: TGTGCCAGCAGTTTACAGGGGGCTAGTCAGCCCCAGCATTTT.

This chain connects TRBV5-1 to TRBJ2-5, with D possibly being TRBD1 (5 bases). CDR3 length equals 16 residues. With 1 base removed from V and 5 bases from J, the gap between germline ends came to 18 bases. Germline V gene lookup returns CDR1 SGHRS and CDR2 YFSETQ. The DNA for the CDR3 is TGCGCCAGCAGCTTGCTGTCGTCAGGGAACGGGGAGACCCAGTACTTC. Amino acid sequence: CASSLLSSGNGETQYF.

The chain recombines TRBV5-6 with TRBJ2-1; a possible D gene is TRBD2 (5 bases). Trimming removed 4 bases from V and 6 bases from J, with 11 bases in between. Germline CDR1 SGHDT, CDR2 YYEEEE. This CDR3 spans 13 amino acids. CDR3 in amino acids: CASSLTILNEQFF. CDR3 bases: TGTGCCAGCAGCCTGACTATTCTCAATGAGCAGTTCTTC.

The chain employs TRBV5-6 and TRBJ2-6; D is uncertain. The CDR3 has 17 amino acids. Germline assignment: CDR1 SGHDT and CDR2 YYEEEE. V lost 4 bases and J 0 bases, leaving 14 bases between the germline ends. In DNA, the CDR3 is TGTGCCAGCAGCCCATCCATGGCATTCTCTGGGGCCAACGTCCTGACTTTC. Protein: CASSPSMAFSGANVLTF.

The chain joins TRBV5-1 to TRBJ2-5; 8 bases align to TRBD2. J lost 5 bases, V lost 0 bases, and 6 bases had no gene match. Germline CDR1 SGHRS, CDR2 YFSETQ. The CDR3 consists of 15 residues. In DNA form, the CDR3 reads TGCGCCAGCAGCTTGGACCCCCGGGGGGGGGAGACCCAGTACTTC. It specifies CASSLDPRGGETQYF.

The gene calls are TRBV10-3 and TRBJ1-2; possible D gene TRBD1, 5 bases. The CDR3 is 12 residues long. V was cut by 4 bases and J by 7 bases, with 10 bases left in between. Germline lookup yields CDR1 ENHRY and CDR2 SYGVKD. CDR3 residues: CAISVGQFGYTF. CDR3 nucleotide sequence: TGTGCCATCAGTGTAGGACAATTTGGCTACACCTTC.

The V and J genes are TRBV7-9 and TRBJ1-3; TRBD1 is a possible D gene (6 bases). The germline V gene encodes CDR1 SEHNR and CDR2 FQNEAQ (reference sequence). Trimming cost V 3 bases and J 0 bases, with 12 bases left between them. The CDR3 is 16 amino acids. In nucleotides, the CDR3 is TGTGCCAGCAGCTTTCATGGGGGCCCCTCTGGAAACACCATATATTTT. Amino acids: CASSFHGGPSGNTIYF.

The chain is built from TRBV5-1 and TRBJ1-5; weak D call: TRBD1 (5 bases). This CDR3 is 13 amino acids long. CDR1 is SGHRS and CDR2 is YFSETQ in the germline V gene. The V and J ends lost 5 bases and 7 bases respectively, with 13 bases between them. The CDR3 nucleotides read TGCGCCAGCAGTGAAACAGGCGACCAGCCCCAGCATTTT. Translation: CASSETGDQPQHF.

The CDR3 here is CASSLGEGSGNTIYF. Written as DNA, the CDR3 is TGCGCCAGCAGCTTGGGTGAGGGCTCTGGAAACACCATATATTTT. The chain joins TRBV5-1 to TRBJ1-3; no definite D call. The length of the CDR3 is 15 residues. Trimming took off 0 bases at V and 0 bases at J, with 7 bases between the two ends. Germline V gene sequence: CDR1 SGHRS, CDR2 YFSETQ. Full variable domain (remainder filled in from reference TRBV5-1 and TRBJ1-3): KAGVTQTPRYLIKTRGQQVTLSCSPISGHRSVSWYQQTPGQGLQFLFEYFSETQRNKGNFPGRFSGRQFSNSRSEMNVSTLELGDSALYLCASSLGEGSGNTIYFGEGSWLTVV.

The chain combines TRBV24-1 with TRBJ2-5; tentatively, D is TRBD2 (7 bases). Germline CDR1 and CDR2: KGHDR and SFDVKD. V was trimmed by 3 bases and J by 4 bases, leaving 14 bases between them. This CDR3 contains 15 residues. The CDR3 coding sequence is TGTGCCACCAGTGATCCGGGGGGCAAGGGAGAGACCCAGTACTTC. It yields the protein CATSDPGGKGETQYF.

J is TRBJ2-3 and V is TRBV14; a possible D gene is TRBD1 (6 bases). Trimming shortened V by 0 bases and J by 2 bases, and 12 bases separated the two germline ends. The CDR3 spans 16 residues. The germline CDR1 and CDR2 sequences are SGHDN and FVKESK. In DNA, the CDR3 is TGTGCCAGCAGCCAAGATCCAGGGGTATACACAGATACGCAGTATTTT. Amino acid sequence: CASSQDPGVYTDTQYF.

The chain is built from TRBV25-1 and TRBJ1-2; 9 nucleotides match TRBD1. V trimming: 3 bases; J trimming: 4 bases; junction bases outside the gene matches: 6. This CDR3 is 15 amino acids long. CDR1 MGHDK and CDR2 SYGVNS come from the germline V gene. Written as DNA, the CDR3 is TGTGCCAGCAGTGAGAACAGGGGGCACGCCTATGGCTACACCTTC. Its protein product is CASSENRGHAYGYTF.

This sequence joins TRBV15 and TRBJ1-6, with no clear D. Trimming cost V 7 bases and J 0 bases, with 10 bases left between them. This CDR3 region has 15 residues. CDR1 and CDR2 (germline): LNHNV, YYDKDF (reference sequence). DNA for the CDR3: TGTGCCACCACCCTTGGGAGCTCCTATAATTCACCCCTCCACTTT. This sequence encodes CATTLGSSYNSPLHF.

The chain has TRBV30 and TRBJ2-2; 9 nucleotides line up with TRBD1. J was trimmed by 3 bases and V by 5 bases; bases with no gene match: 1. CDR1 and CDR2 from the germline V gene are GTSNPN and SVGIG (reference sequence). The CDR3 covers 13 residues. The CDR3 DNA is TGTGCCTGGGGGACAGGGCACACCGGGGAGCTGTTTTTT. This codes for CAWGTGHTGELFF.

This chain links TRBV15 with TRBJ2-3, with D possibly being TRBD1 (5 bases). Trimming stripped 1 base from V and 5 bases from J, with 13 bases between. Germline CDR1 LNHNV, CDR2 YYDKDF (reference sequence). CDR3 size: 15 residues. This chain's CDR3 is CATSRGAQGGDTQYF. Written as DNA, the CDR3 is TGTGCCACCAGCAGAGGGGCCCAGGGCGGAGATACGCAGTATTTT.

The chain is built from TRBV12-5 and TRBJ2-2; D perhaps matches TRBD2 (6 bases). The CDR3 is made up of 16 amino acids. Looked up from germline, CDR1 is LGHNT and CDR2 is FRNRAP. V dropped 0 bases and J dropped 3 bases, with 11 bases sitting between them. CDR3 protein: CASGLVSGRYTGELFF. The DNA of the CDR3 is TGTGCTAGTGGTTTGGTATCGGGGAGGTACACCGGGGAGCTGTTTTTT.

V is TRBV14 and J is TRBJ1-1; D is unresolved. The length of the CDR3 is 16 residues. CDR1 is SGHDN, CDR2 FVKESK, per germline. The V end was cut by 1 base, the J end by 0 bases, with 12 bases between. The CDR3 nucleotides read TGTGCCAGCAGCCAAGGAGACACGAAACTGAACACTGAAGCTTTCTTT. Its protein product is CASSQGDTKLNTEAFF.

For this clone: At one boundary the junction diverges from the germline segment, which might be a read error. The rearrangement links TRBV3-1 (or the pseudogene TRBV3-2) to TRBJ2-7, with D perhaps matching TRBD1 (5 bases). The CDR3 covers 14 residues. Germline assignment: CDR1 LGHDT and CDR2 YNNKEL (reference sequence). The chain's CDR3 is CASSLTGFSSEQYF. The CDR3 DNA reads as TGTGCCAGCAGCCTAACAGGATTTTCCTCCGAGCAGTACTTC.

In this sample, this clone turned up a few times. The genes are TRBV3-1 (or the pseudogene TRBV3-2) and TRBJ1-2; D is perhaps TRBD1 (5 bases). The germline V gene has CDR1 LGHDT and CDR2 YNNKEL (reference sequence). The CDR3 is 14 amino acids. Trimming took 1 base from V and 7 from J, leaving 13 bases between them. In DNA, the CDR3 is TGTGCCAGCAGCCAAGGGGTGCGGGGGGGTGGCTACACCTTC. Amino acid sequence: CASSQGVRGGGYTF.

CDR3: CASSIGGVDEQYF. The CDR3 DNA reads as TGTGCCAGTAGTATTGGGGGGGTGGACGAGCAGTACTTC. This chain uses TRBV19 with TRBJ2-7; 7 bases fit TRBD2. The CDR3 covers 13 residues. V lost 3 bases and J lost 5; bases outside the gene matches: 4. Germline V lookup: CDR1 LNHDA, CDR2 SQIVND (reference sequence).

The chain carries TRBV6-5 and TRBJ1-6, with D perhaps TRBD1 (5 bases). The CDR3 contains 14 residues. Germline CDR1 and CDR2: MNHEY and SVGAGI. V was pared by 8 bases and J by 2 bases, with 10 bases between. The DNA of the CDR3 is TGTGCCAGCGACAGTCCAACCTATAATTCACCCCTCCACTTT. This translates into CASDSPTYNSPLHF.

The gene calls are TRBV19 and TRBJ1-5; maybe TRBD1 (6 bases). This CDR3 region has 15 residues. V was clipped by 3 bases and J by 3 bases, with 12 bases between them. Per the germline V gene, CDR1 is LNHDA and CDR2 is SQIVND (reference sequence). CDR3 in amino acids: CASSISRGFNQPQHF. CDR3 bases: TGTGCCAGTAGTATTTCCAGGGGATTCAATCAGCCCCAGCATTTT.

V is TRBV3-1 (or the pseudogene TRBV3-2) and J is TRBJ1-2; D possibly corresponds to TRBD1 (5 bases). V lost 0 bases and J lost 4, with 12 bases in between. Germline CDR1 is LGHDT and CDR2 is YNNKEL (reference sequence). This CDR3 contains 15 residues. The CDR3 sequence: CASSQDFTGRYGYTF. CDR3 in DNA: TGTGCCAGCAGCCAAGACTTTACAGGACGCTATGGCTACACCTTC.

This clone was detected only once. This chain links TRBV6-1 with TRBJ1-5; D is ambiguous. Germline V gives CDR1 MNHNS, CDR2 SASEGT. This CDR3 is built from 17 residues. V was shortened by 1 base and J by 0 bases, with 13 bases between the two germline ends. DNA of the CDR3: TGTGCCAGCAGTGAAGTAATAAGGGAGTATAGCAATCAGCCCCAGCATTTT. It codes for CASSEVIREYSNQPQHF.

The V and J genes are TRBV2 and TRBJ2-1, with TRBD1 identical over 9 bases. Per germline, CDR1 SNHLY and CDR2 FYNNEI. CDR3 length: 13 amino acids. V was pared by 7 bases and J by 5 bases, with 3 bases of the junction left unmatched. In nucleotides, the CDR3 is TGTGCCAGCATAGGGACAGGGAACAATGAGCAGTTCTTC. Its translation is CASIGTGNNEQFF.

V usage is TRBV7-9 and J usage is TRBJ2-1; D is undetermined. The V and J ends lost 2 bases and 6 bases respectively, with 5 bases between them. Germline-derived CDR1 and CDR2 are SEHNR and FQNEAQ (reference sequence). There are 12 residues in the CDR3. The CDR3: CASSLSRNEQFF. CDR3 DNA sequence: TGTGCCAGCAGCTTAAGCCGCAATGAGCAGTTCTTC.

The V gene is TRBV19, the J gene TRBJ2-2, with TRBD2 as a possible D gene (5 bases). The CDR3 runs to 18 residues. The germline gives CDR1 LNHDA, CDR2 SQIVND (reference sequence). V was pared by 2 bases and J by 0 bases, with 16 bases between. CDR3 sequence reads: CASSIRTFGLSNTGELFF. DNA of the CDR3: TGTGCCAGTAGTATAAGGACTTTCGGTCTTTCGAACACCGGGGAGCTGTTTTTT.